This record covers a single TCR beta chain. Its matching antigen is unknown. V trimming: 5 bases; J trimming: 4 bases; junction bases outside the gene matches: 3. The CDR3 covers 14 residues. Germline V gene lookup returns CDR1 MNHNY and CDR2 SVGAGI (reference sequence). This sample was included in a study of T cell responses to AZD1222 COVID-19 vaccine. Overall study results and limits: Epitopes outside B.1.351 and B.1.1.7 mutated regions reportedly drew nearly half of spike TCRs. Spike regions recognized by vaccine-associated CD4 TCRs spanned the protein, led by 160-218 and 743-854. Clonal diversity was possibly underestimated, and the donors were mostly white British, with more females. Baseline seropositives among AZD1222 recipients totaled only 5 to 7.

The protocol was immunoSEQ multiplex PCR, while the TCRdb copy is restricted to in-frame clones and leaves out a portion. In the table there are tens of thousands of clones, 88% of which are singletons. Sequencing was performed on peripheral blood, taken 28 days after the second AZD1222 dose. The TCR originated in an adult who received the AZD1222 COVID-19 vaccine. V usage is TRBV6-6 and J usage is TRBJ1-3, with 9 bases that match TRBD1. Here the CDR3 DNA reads TGTGCCAGCAGTACGGGACAGGGAGGAAACACCATATATTTT. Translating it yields CASSTGQGGNTIYF.